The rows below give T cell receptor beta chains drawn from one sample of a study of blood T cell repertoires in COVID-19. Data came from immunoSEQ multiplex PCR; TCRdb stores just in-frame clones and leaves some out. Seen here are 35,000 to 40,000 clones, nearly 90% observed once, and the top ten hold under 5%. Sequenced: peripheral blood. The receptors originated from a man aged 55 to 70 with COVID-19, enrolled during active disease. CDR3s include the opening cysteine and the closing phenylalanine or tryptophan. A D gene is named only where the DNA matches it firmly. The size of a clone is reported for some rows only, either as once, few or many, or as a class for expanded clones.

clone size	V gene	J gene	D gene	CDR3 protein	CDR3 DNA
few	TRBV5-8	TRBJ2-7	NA	CASSRAGQYRGEQYF	TGTGCCAGCAGCCGGGCGGGACAGTACCGGGGGGAGCAGTACTTC
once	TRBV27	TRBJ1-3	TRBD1	CASSQDRGRGNTIYF	TGTGCCAGCAGCCAAGACAGGGGGCGGGGAAACACCATATATTTT
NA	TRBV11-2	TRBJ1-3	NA	CASSLQNSGNTIYF	TGTGCCAGCAGCTTACAGAACTCTGGAAACACCATATATTTT
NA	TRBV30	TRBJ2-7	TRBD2	CAWSGGGYEQYF	TGTGCCTGGAGTGGGGGAGGGTACGAGCAGTACTTC
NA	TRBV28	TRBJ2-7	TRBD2	CASSPGLAGGPFPSEQYF	TGTGCCAGCAGCCCAGGACTAGCGGGAGGGCCGTTCCCCTCCGAGCAGTACTTC
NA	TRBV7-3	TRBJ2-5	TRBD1	CASSIQGGTQYF	TGTGCCAGCAGCATACAGGGGGGGACCCAGTACTTC
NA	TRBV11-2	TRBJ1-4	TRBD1	CASSHGQGNEKLFF	TGTGCCAGCAGCCACGGACAGGGTAATGAAAAACTGTTTTTT
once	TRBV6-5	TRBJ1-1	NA	CASSQNSRAPSEAFF	TGTGCCAGCAGTCAAAACTCCAGGGCACCGTCTGAAGCTTTCTTT
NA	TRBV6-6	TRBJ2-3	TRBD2	CASSPRTVSGSTGTDTQYF	TGTGCCAGCAGTCCCCGGACGGTTAGCGGGAGCACGGGGACAGATACGCAGTATTTT
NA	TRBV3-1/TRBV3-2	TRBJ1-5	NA	CASSHGDQPQHF	TGTGCCAGCAGCCACGGAGATCAGCCCCAGCATTTT
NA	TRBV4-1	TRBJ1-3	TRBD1	CASSQDATTGGGNTIYF	TGCGCCAGCAGCCAAGATGCGACGACAGGGGGTGGAAACACCATATATTTT
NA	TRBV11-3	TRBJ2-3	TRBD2	CASSFGTRSTDTQYF	TGTGCCAGCAGCTTTGGGACTAGGAGCACAGATACGCAGTATTTT
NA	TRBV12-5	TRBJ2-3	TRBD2	CASGLDGGSGRPTDTQYF	TGTGCTAGTGGTTTGGATGGGGGTAGCGGGAGGCCCACAGATACGCAGTATTTT